These 24 T cell receptor beta chains came from one sample sequenced in a study of B cell selection in AIRE deficiency. Sorting defined conventional CD4 T cells as CD4+CD127+. This table comes from immunoSEQ multiplex PCR, and its TCRdb copy is limited to in-frame clones, with some not included. The sample consists of about 24,000 clones, approximately 96% of them appearing once. Sequenced material: CD4+CD127+ conventional T cells sorted from PBMCs. The receptors shown here come from a human donor in good health.

The chain recombines TRBV18 with TRBJ2-7; perhaps D is TRBD1 or TRBD2 (5 bases each). The CDR3 sequence is 13 residues long. Germline values: CDR1 KGHSH, CDR2 LQKENI. V lost 3 bases to trimming and J lost 5 bases, with 11 bases between them. The CDR3 DNA sequence: TGTGCCAGCTCACCTCGGGACGTCCACGAGCAGTACTTC. Encoded protein: CASSPRDVHEQYF. Variable domain in full (rest from reference TRBV18 and TRBJ2-7): NAGVMQNPRHLVRRRGQEARLRCSPMKGHSHVYWYRQLPEEGLKFMVYLQKENIIDESGMPKERFSAEFPKEGPSILRIQQVVRGDSAAYFCASSPRDVHEQYFGPGTRLTVT.

The V and J genes are TRBV7-3 and TRBJ2-2; the D is unclear. CDR1 is SGHTA and CDR2 is FQGTGA in the germline V gene. The CDR3 sequence is 14 residues long. V was cut by 5 bases and J by 4 bases, with 11 bases left in between. The CDR3 protein is CASSENWSTGELFF. The CDR3 DNA follows: TGTGCCAGCAGCGAAAATTGGAGCACCGGGGAGCTGTTTTTT.

This chain links TRBV4-3 with TRBJ2-3; 8 bases agree with TRBD2. The CDR3 totals 17 residues. Germline values: CDR1 LGHNA, CDR2 YSLEER. Losses at the gene ends were 1 base for V and 5 bases for J; bases not matched to a gene: 11. The DNA of the CDR3 is TGCGCCAGCAGCCAAGGGATTACGGGGGGGGCGGGAGATACGCAGTATTTT. Encoded protein: CASSQGITGGAGDTQYF.

The chain is built from TRBV14 and TRBJ2-5; possibly TRBD1 for D (6 bases). V was cut by 0 bases and J by 3 bases, with 14 bases left in between. The germline gives CDR1 SGHDN, CDR2 FVKESK. There are 16 residues in the CDR3. This CDR3 is CASSQDLGAGEETQYF. The CDR3 region has the DNA TGTGCCAGCAGCCAAGATCTTGGTGCAGGGGAAGAGACCCAGTACTTC.

This clone was seen just once. V gene TRBV2 combines with J gene TRBJ1-1; TRBD1 matches 8 bases. This CDR3 comprises 14 residues. The germline gives CDR1 SNHLY, CDR2 FYNNEI. V lost 6 bases, J lost 1 base, and 4 bases stayed unmatched. CDR3 sequence (DNA): TGTGCCAGCAGGGGGACAGGTTCGAACACTGAAGCTTTCTTT. Translating gives CASRGTGSNTEAFF.

The V and J genes are TRBV12-5 and TRBJ1-2, with unresolved D. The ends were cut back, 0 bases at V and 0 bases at J, with 5 bases in the middle. CDR1 is LGHNT, CDR2 FRNRAP, per germline. The CDR3 runs 14 residues. In DNA, the CDR3 is TGTGCTAGTGGTTTGGTACCAGCTAACTATGGCTACACCTTC. Translated, it gives CASGLVPANYGYTF.

The V and J genes are TRBV6-1 and TRBJ1-2, with TRBD1 matching 8 bases. This CDR3 is built from 14 residues. J was trimmed by 5 bases and V by 4 bases; bases with no gene match: 6. In germline, CDR1 is MNHNS, CDR2 SASEGT. Here the CDR3 DNA reads TGTGCCAGCAGTGCCCAGACAGGGGAGTATGGCTACACCTTC. Amino acid sequence: CASSAQTGEYGYTF.

V gene TRBV19 combines with J gene TRBJ1-5; D is undetermined. Trimming shortened V by 3 bases and J by 4 bases, and 19 bases separated the two germline ends. Germline-derived CDR1 and CDR2 are LNHDA and SQIVND (reference sequence). The CDR3 loop spans 17 amino acids. Here the CDR3 reads CASSIATRRSANQPQHF. CDR3 DNA: TGTGCCAGTAGTATCGCGACCCGTCGTTCCGCGAATCAGCCCCAGCATTTT. Variable domain in full (rest from reference TRBV19 and TRBJ1-5): DGGITQSPKYLFRKEGQNVTLSCEQNLNHDAMYWYRQDPGQGLRLIYYSQIVNDFQKGDIAEGYSVSREKKESFPLTVTSAQKNPTAFYLCASSIATRRSANQPQHFGDGTRLSIL.

The chain is built from TRBV9 and TRBJ2-5; 12 nucleotides align to TRBD1. The CDR3 extends over 16 amino acids. Germline trimming cut 4 bases from V and 5 bases from J; bases unmatched to any gene: 9. The germline gives CDR1 SGDLS, CDR2 YYNGEE. CDR3 bases: TGTGCCAGCAGCTCAGGCGGGACAGGGGGCTGGGAGACCCAGTACTTC. Translated, it gives CASSSGGTGGWETQYF.

Regarding this clone: The sample has other DNA sequences that encode this CDR3 too. The chain joins TRBV27 to TRBJ2-7; weak D call: TRBD1 (6 bases). Looked up from germline, CDR1 is MNHEY and CDR2 is SMNVEV (reference sequence). The CDR3 has 16 amino acids. Trimming stripped 6 bases from V and 4 bases from J, with 22 bases between. In nucleotides, the CDR3 is TGTGCCAGCAGCCACCGGGACGGGCAGGGGTGGTACGAGCAGTACTTC. Its translation: CASSHRDGQGWYEQYF.

The gene calls are TRBV7-9 and TRBJ2-7; TRBD1 matches at 8 bases. The CDR3 is made up of 17 amino acids. Losses at the gene ends were 5 bases for V and 2 bases for J; bases not matched to a gene: 14. Germline values: CDR1 SEHNR, CDR2 FQNEAQ (reference sequence). The CDR3 is CASSPRTGPQVPYEQYF. The CDR3 coding sequence is TGTGCCAGCAGCCCCCGGACAGGGCCCCAGGTACCCTACGAGCAGTACTTC.

The gene calls are TRBV5-6 and TRBJ1-6; D is possibly TRBD1 (6 bases). The CDR3 totals 14 residues. Germline assignment: CDR1 SGHDT and CDR2 YYEEEE. The V end lost 2 bases, the J end lost 7 bases, and 10 bases lay between the germline ends. CDR3 sequence: CASSLGGVNSPLHF. DNA of the CDR3: TGTGCCAGCAGCTTAGGGGGGGTGAATTCACCCCTCCACTTT.

The V call is TRBV18, the J call TRBJ1-4, with 9 bases fitting TRBD1. V was clipped by 5 bases and J by 8 bases; unmatched bases: 6. This CDR3 has 14 residues. Looked up from germline, CDR1 is KGHSH and CDR2 is LQKENI. The CDR3 spells CASSSGQGGEKLFF. The CDR3 coding sequence is TGTGCCAGCTCATCGGGACAGGGTGGCGAAAAACTGTTTTTT.

This clone appeared a single time. CDR3 in DNA: TGCGCCACCGCCGCGAGGGCCGGCACAGATACGCAGTATTTT. Encoded protein: CATAARAGTDTQYF. This chain links TRBV10-1 with TRBJ2-3; D perhaps matches TRBD2 (5 bases). The CDR3 contains 14 residues. V was clipped by 10 bases and J by 1 base, with 15 bases between them. Germline V gene lookup returns CDR1 WNHNN and CDR2 SYGVQD (reference sequence).

The rearrangement joins TRBV7-2 to TRBJ2-5; D perhaps matches TRBD2 (5 bases). This CDR3 is 13 amino acids long. Trimming stripped 5 bases from V and 4 bases from J, with 11 bases between. Looked up from germline, CDR1 is SGHTA and CDR2 is FQGNSA. CDR3 in DNA: TGTGCCAGCAGCAAAAGCGGTGTAGAGACCCAGTACTTC. Its protein is CASSKSGVETQYF.

The chain joins TRBV4-3 to TRBJ1-2; D not resolved. CDR3 length: 14 amino acids. Trimming cost V 0 bases and J 2 bases, with 7 bases left between them. Germline V gene sequence: CDR1 LGHNA, CDR2 YSLEER. CDR3 loop: CASSQDKRNYGYTF. In DNA, the CDR3 is TGCGCCAGCAGCCAAGATAAACGGAACTATGGCTACACCTTC.

The chain couples TRBV5-1 to TRBJ2-7, with D maybe TRBD2 (5 bases). The V and J ends lost 2 bases and 6 bases respectively, with 24 bases between them. The germline gives CDR1 SGHRS, CDR2 YFSETQ. This CDR3 has 17 amino acids. In nucleotides, the CDR3 is TGCGCCAGCAGCTTACGTATCGCATGGACTTTCCTTCGCGAGCAGTACTTC. It encodes CASSLRIAWTFLREQYF.

The genes are TRBV5-1 and TRBJ1-2, with no clear D. The V gene lost 0 bases and the J gene lost 0 bases, with 9 bases spanning the gap. The CDR3 extends over 15 amino acids. CDR1 SGHRS and CDR2 YFSETQ come from the germline V gene. CDR3 amino acids: CASSLGVSANYGYTF. CDR3 nucleotides: TGCGCCAGCAGCTTGGGGGTCAGCGCTAACTATGGCTACACCTTC. The whole variable domain, remainder taken from reference TRBV5-1 and TRBJ1-2, is KAGVTQTPRYLIKTRGQQVTLSCSPISGHRSVSWYQQTPGQGLQFLFEYFSETQRNKGNFPGRFSGRQFSNSRSEMNVSTLELGDSALYLCASSLGVSANYGYTFGSGTRLTVV.

The chain uses TRBV5-6 and TRBJ2-1; 9 bases are shared with TRBD2. The CDR3 contains 18 residues. Trimming at V came to 0 bases and at J to 4 bases, leaving 11 bases not matched to a gene. Germline V lookup: CDR1 SGHDT, CDR2 YYEEEE. Here the CDR3 DNA reads TGTGCCAGCAGCTTGGCCCCTGGCGGGGGGGCCAGATACAATGAGCAGTTCTTC. Its translation is CASSLAPGGGARYNEQFF.

The V call is TRBV5-1, the J call TRBJ1-6; perhaps TRBD1 as D (5 bases). The germline V gene encodes CDR1 SGHRS and CDR2 YFSETQ. Trimming took 0 bases from V and 5 from J, leaving 9 bases between them. This CDR3 has 15 amino acids. The CDR3 is CASSLALGDNSPLHF. The DNA for the CDR3 is TGCGCCAGCAGCTTGGCCTTAGGGGATAATTCACCCCTCCACTTT.

The J gene is TRBJ1-1, the V gene TRBV5-4; D might be TRBD1 (6 bases). Trimming left V 1 base short and J 4 bases short, with 11 bases between. The CDR3 loop spans 14 amino acids. Germline values: CDR1 SGHNT, CDR2 YYREEE (reference sequence). CDR3 sequence reads: CASSLYRVTTEAFF. The CDR3 DNA is TGTGCCAGCAGCTTGTACAGGGTAACCACTGAAGCTTTCTTT.

The chain has TRBV6-1 and TRBJ1-1; D gene ambiguous. The CDR3 has 13 residues. Germline CDR1 and CDR2: MNHNS and SASEGT. V was cut by 5 bases and J by 1 base, with 8 bases left in between. The CDR3 protein is CASSITQNTEAFF. The CDR3 DNA reads as TGTGCCAGCAGTATTACACAGAACACTGAAGCTTTCTTT.

V and J are TRBV19 and TRBJ2-7, with 9 bases matching TRBD1. The CDR3 extends over 13 amino acids. Germline V CDR1 and CDR2: LNHDA, SQIVND (reference sequence). Trimming removed 7 bases from V and 4 bases from J; junction bases left unmatched: 5. The CDR3 loop is CASKGQGSYEQYF. CDR3 coding DNA: TGTGCCAGTAAGGGACAGGGCTCATACGAGCAGTACTTC.

The CDR3 bases are TGTGCCAGCAGCGACCCGGGACAGGGGAACTATGGCTACACCTTC. This translates into CASSDPGQGNYGYTF. The chain has TRBV9 and TRBJ1-2, with 10 bases identical to TRBD1. This CDR3 region has 15 residues. Germline-derived CDR1 and CDR2 are SGDLS and YYNGEE. V lost 3 bases, J lost 2 bases, and 4 bases stayed unmatched.